This TCR beta chain is from a study of regulatory T cells in long-lasting Graves disease. Time point here: persistent/refractory GD, antithyroid drugs over 5 years with positive TRAb. Construction of the TCR library relied on RNA isolated from PBMCs. Sequencing libraries for TCR beta were prepared with iRepertoire HTBI primers and Arm-PCR of CDR3 regions. TCRdb used MiXCR to reprocess the multiplex PCR reads, holding one entry per CDR3 protein. The table has roughly 470,000 distinct CDR3 sequences, roughly 20% seen once. Trimming cost V 2 bases and J 6 bases, with 13 bases left between them. From germline, CDR1 is MNHNS and CDR2 SASEGT. The CDR3 totals 15 residues. This clonotype was counted between two and nine times.

This material consisted of peripheral blood mononuclear cells (PBMCs), taken when the disease was refractory, from a patient treated with antithyroid drugs. The TCR sequence derives from a female donor with Graves disease. The chain is built from TRBV6-1 and TRBJ2-2; D may correspond to TRBD1 or TRBD2 (6 bases each). The CDR3 sequence: CASSELWGASGELFF. The DNA for the CDR3 is TGTGCCAGCAGTGAACTGTGGGGGGCTTCCGGGGAGCTGTTTTTT.